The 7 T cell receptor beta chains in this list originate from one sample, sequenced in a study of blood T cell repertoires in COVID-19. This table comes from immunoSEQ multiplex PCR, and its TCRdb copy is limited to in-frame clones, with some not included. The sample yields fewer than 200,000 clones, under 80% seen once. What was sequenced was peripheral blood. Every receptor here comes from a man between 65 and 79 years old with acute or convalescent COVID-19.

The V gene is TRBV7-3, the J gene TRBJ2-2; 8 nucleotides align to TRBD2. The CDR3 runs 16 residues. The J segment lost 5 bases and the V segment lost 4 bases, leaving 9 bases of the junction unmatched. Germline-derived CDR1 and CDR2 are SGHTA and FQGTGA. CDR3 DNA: TGTGCCAGCAGCTCCCAGGCGGGAGGCGCTACCGGGGAGCTGTTTTTT. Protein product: CASSSQAGGATGELFF.

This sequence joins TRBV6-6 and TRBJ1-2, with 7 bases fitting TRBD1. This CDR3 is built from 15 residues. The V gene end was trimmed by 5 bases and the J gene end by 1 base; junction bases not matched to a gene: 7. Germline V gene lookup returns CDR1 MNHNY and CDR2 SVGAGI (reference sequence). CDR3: CASSQTGLVNYGYTF. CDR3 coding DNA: TGTGCCAGCAGTCAGACAGGGCTCGTTAACTATGGCTACACCTTC.

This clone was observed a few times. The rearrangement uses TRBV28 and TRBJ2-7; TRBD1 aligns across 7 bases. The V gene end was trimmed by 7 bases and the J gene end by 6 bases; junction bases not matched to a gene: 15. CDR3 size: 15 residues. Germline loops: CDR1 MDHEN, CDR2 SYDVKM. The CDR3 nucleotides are TGTGCCAGCACCTTCCCGACAGGGAACCTAGGCGAGCAGTACTTC. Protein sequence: CASTFPTGNLGEQYF. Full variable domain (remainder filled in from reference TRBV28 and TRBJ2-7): DVKVTQSSRYLVKRTGEKVFLECVQDMDHENMFWYRQDPGLGLRLIYFSYDVKMKEKGDIPEGYSVSREKKERFSLILESASTNQTSMYLCASTFPTGNLGEQYFGPGTRLTVT.

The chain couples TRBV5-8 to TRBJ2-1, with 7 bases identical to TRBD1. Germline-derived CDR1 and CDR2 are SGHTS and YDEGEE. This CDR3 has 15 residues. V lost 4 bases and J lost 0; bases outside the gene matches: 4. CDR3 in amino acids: CASSPGQSSYNEQFF. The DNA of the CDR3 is TGTGCCAGCAGCCCGGGACAGAGCTCCTACAATGAGCAGTTCTTC.

The CDR3 DNA is TGTGCCAGTCAAACCTTGGGAGCAGGGGTGAACACTGAAGCTTTCTTT. It translates to CASQTLGAGVNTEAFF. The gene calls are TRBV19 and TRBJ1-1, with D perhaps matching TRBD1 (6 bases). CDR1 is LNHDA, CDR2 SQIVND, per germline (reference sequence). V lost 8 bases to trimming and J lost 0 bases, with 19 bases between them. The length of the CDR3 is 16 residues.

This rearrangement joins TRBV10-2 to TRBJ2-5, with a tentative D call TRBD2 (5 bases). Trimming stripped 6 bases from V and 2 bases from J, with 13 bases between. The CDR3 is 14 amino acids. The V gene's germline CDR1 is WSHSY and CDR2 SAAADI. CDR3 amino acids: CASSGTRTQETQYF. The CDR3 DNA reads TGCGCCAGCAGCGGAACACGGACTCAAGAGACCCAGTACTTC.

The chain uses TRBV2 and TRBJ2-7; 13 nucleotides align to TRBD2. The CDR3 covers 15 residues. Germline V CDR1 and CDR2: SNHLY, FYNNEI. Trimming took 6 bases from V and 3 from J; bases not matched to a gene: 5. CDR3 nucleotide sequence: TGTGCCAGCAGGGAAAGGACTAGCGGGGGCTACGAGCAGTACTTC. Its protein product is CASRERTSGGYEQYF.